The T cell receptor (beta chain) described here comes from a study of blood T cell repertoires in COVID-19. In the study overall: Acute and convalescent COVID-19 specimens originated in the United States, Italy and Spain. T cells, B-cell-depleted T cells, or PBMCs supplied cDNA or gDNA.

From germline, CDR1 is SQVTM and CDR2 ANQGSEA. With 7 bases clipped from V and 1 base from J, the junction kept 3 bases outside the gene matches. The CDR3 runs to 12 residues. The method was immunoSEQ multiplex PCR; TCRdb's version includes in-frame clones alone and lacks a portion of them. The sample shows about 130,000 clones, approximately 86% of them seen only once. This receptor was identified in a woman in her forties or fifties who had recovered from COVID-19. Sequenced material: PBMCs or T cells enriched from blood (not recorded which). The gene calls are TRBV29-1 and TRBJ1-1, with TRBD1 identical over 7 bases. The CDR3 spells CSAGQTNTEAFF. The CDR3 coding sequence is TGCAGCGCGGGACAGACGAACACTGAAGCTTTCTTT.